One sample yielded the 7 T cell receptor beta chains listed below, sequenced in a study of blood T cell repertoires in COVID-19. Here immunoSEQ multiplex PCR was the method, and the copy in TCRdb shows in-frame clones only, minus some. Among almost 55,000 clones listed, 65% to 90% were seen once. The sequenced sample consisted of peripheral blood. These receptors came from a human donor in a cohort sampled during active COVID-19.

Here the CDR3 reads CASSLGYGSSYNEQFF. In DNA form, the CDR3 reads TGTGCCAGCAGCTTAGGATACGGGAGCTCCTACAATGAGCAGTTCTTC. V usage is TRBV7-8 and J usage is TRBJ2-1, with D perhaps matching TRBD2 (6 bases). The CDR3 spans 16 residues. Looked up from germline, CDR1 is SGHVS and CDR2 is FQNEAQ. Trimming took off 1 base at V and 0 bases at J, with 10 bases between the two ends.

The chain is built from TRBV4-2 and TRBJ1-6; 10 nucleotides match TRBD1. Germline CDR1 is LGHNA and CDR2 is YNFKEQ. Trimming removed 3 bases from V and 8 bases from J; junction bases left unmatched: 10. The CDR3 totals 17 residues. The CDR3 sequence: CASSQHSLGTGDSPLHF. The CDR3 region has the DNA TGTGCCAGCAGCCAGCATTCCCTAGGGACAGGGGATTCACCCCTCCACTTT.

The chain couples TRBV2 to TRBJ2-3; no definite D call. Germline V lookup: CDR1 SNHLY, CDR2 FYNNEI. The CDR3 consists of 12 residues. The ends were cut back, 7 bases at V and 4 bases at J, with 9 bases in the middle. CDR3 sequence: CASTYVSDTQYF. The CDR3 nucleotides read TGTGCCAGCACCTATGTCTCAGATACGCAGTATTTT.

CDR3 bases: TGCAGCGTTGATGTCAGCTACGAGCAGTACTTC. The encoded protein is CSVDVSYEQYF. The rearrangement links TRBV29-1 to TRBJ2-7; D remains ambiguous. Trimming took 3 bases from V and 3 from J, leaving 6 bases between them. CDR1 is SQVTM and CDR2 is ANQGSEA in the germline V gene. The CDR3 is 11 amino acids.

The chain employs TRBV7-3 and TRBJ2-3, with D tentatively TRBD2 (5 bases). The CDR3 has 16 residues. Germline CDR1 reads SGHTA; CDR2 reads FQGTGA. The ends were cut back, 0 bases at V and 1 base at J, with 11 bases in the middle. For the CDR3, the DNA is TGTGCCAGCAGCTTAACCCCTGGGCGGGGCACAGATACGCAGTATTTT. Translating gives CASSLTPGRGTDTQYF.

The chain recombines TRBV5-1 with TRBJ2-1, with 9 bases lining up with TRBD1. J lost 7 bases, V lost 2 bases, and 7 bases had no gene match. The germline CDR1 and CDR2 sequences are SGHRS and YFSETQ. The CDR3 is 15 amino acids. CDR3 nucleotide sequence: TGCGCCAGCAGCTTCCGGGACAGGGTGAGGAATGAGCAGTTCTTC. It yields the protein CASSFRDRVRNEQFF.

This chain joins TRBV27 and TRBJ2-7, with 7 bases lining up with TRBD1. V was pared by 7 bases and J by 1 base, with 4 bases of the junction left unmatched. The CDR3 runs to 13 residues. From germline, CDR1 is MNHEY and CDR2 SMNVEV (reference sequence). In DNA, the CDR3 is TGTGCCAGCAACCGACAGGGATCCTACGAGCAGTACTTC. Protein: CASNRQGSYEQYF.